The 26 T cell receptor beta chains presented below share a single source sample, sequenced in a study of T cells in Graves' hyperthyroidism and ophthalmopathy. The investigators amplified TCR beta CDR3 regions from RNA transcripts. The primer set for the first-round RT-PCR of the TCR CDR3 was HTBI. TCRdb reanalysed the multiplex PCR reads using MiXCR and keeps one entry per CDR3 protein. The sample has approximately 400,000 distinct CDR3 sequences, roughly 14% seen once. The sequenced sample was blood. The receptors stem from a man aged 25 to 40 with Graves' hyperthyroidism that later progressed to Graves' ophthalmopathy.

The chain combines TRBV27 with TRBJ2-7, with 8 bases that match TRBD2. Germline values: CDR1 MNHEY, CDR2 SMNVEV (reference sequence). The CDR3 is 15 residues long. The junction had 6 bases not matched to a gene; V was cut back by 5 bases and J by 0 bases. CDR3 residues: CASSVSGTSSYEQYF. CDR3 DNA sequence: TGTGCCAGCAGTGTGTCCGGGACTAGCTCCTACGAGCAGTACTTC.

This clonotype was picked up many times. As DNA, the CDR3 is TGTGCCAGCAGTTGGGACAGGGGAAATAGCAATCAGCCCCAGCATTTT. Amino acids: CASSWDRGNSNQPQHF. The chain links TRBV2 to TRBJ1-5; 10 bases map to TRBD1. This CDR3 is 16 amino acids long. Germline CDR1 and CDR2: SNHLY and FYNNEI. The junction had 4 bases not matched to a gene; V was cut back by 5 bases and J by 0 bases.

This clonotype was seen repeatedly, ten times or more. The chain couples TRBV2 to TRBJ1-5, with no clear D. Per the germline V gene, CDR1 is SNHLY and CDR2 is FYNNEI. This CDR3 spans 16 amino acids. V lost 2 bases to trimming and J lost 0 bases, with 11 bases between them. The CDR3 is CASSERSAYSNQPQHF. The CDR3 bases are TGTGCCAGCAGTGAAAGGTCAGCCTATAGCAATCAGCCCCAGCATTTT.

This chain links TRBV12-3 or TRBV12-4 with TRBJ2-2, with 12 bases identical to TRBD1. Trimming at V came to 6 bases and at J to 7 bases, leaving 6 bases not matched to a gene. This CDR3 spans 15 amino acids. CDR3 protein: CASSPGTGGIGELFF. As DNA, the CDR3 is TGTGCCAGCAGCCCCGGGACAGGGGGCATCGGGGAGCTGTTTTTT.

This clonotype was detected many times. V and J are TRBV2 and TRBJ2-2; tentatively, D is TRBD2 (5 bases). CDR1 and CDR2 from the germline V gene are SNHLY and FYNNEI. The CDR3 is made up of 13 amino acids. With 6 bases removed from V and 8 bases from J, the gap between germline ends came to 13 bases. CDR3 nucleotide sequence: TGTGCCAGCAGGGGGAGCGCCCGGGGGGAGCTGTTTTTT. Translating gives CASRGSARGELFF.

This clonotype came up many times. The J gene is TRBJ2-3, the V gene TRBV28; 7 positions match TRBD2. V shed 3 bases, J shed 2 bases, and the junction held 14 bases outside the gene matches. The CDR3 has 18 amino acids. Germline-derived CDR1 and CDR2 are MDHEN and SYDVKM. The CDR3 reads CASSFSGRIGQITDTQYF. In nucleotides, the CDR3 is TGTGCCAGCAGTTTTAGCGGGCGAATAGGACAAATCACAGATACGCAGTATTTT. Full variable domain (missing parts from reference TRBV28 and TRBJ2-3): DVKVTQSSRYLVKRTGEKVFLECVQDMDHENMFWYRQDPGLGLRLIYFSYDVKMKEKGDIPEGYSVSREKKERFSLILESASTNQTSMYLCASSFSGRIGQITDTQYFGPGTRLTVL.

This clonotype was counted ten times or more. The chain employs TRBV12-3 or TRBV12-4 and TRBJ2-2, with 10 bases fitting TRBD2. CDR3 length: 18 residues. Trimming cost V 2 bases and J 1 base; bases outside gene matches: 7. Here the CDR3 DNA reads TGTGCCAGCAGTTTATCGTGGGGGACTAGCGAGAACACCGGGGAGCTGTTTTTT. Amino acids: CASSLSWGTSENTGELFF.

The table lists this clonotype with many counts. The V and J genes are TRBV6-1 and TRBJ2-5; no firm D call. The length of the CDR3 is 15 residues. V lost 1 base and J lost 3, with 12 bases in between. Germline CDR1 and CDR2: MNHNS and SASEGT. In nucleotides, the CDR3 is TGTGCCAGCAGTGAAGGGTCGGTCCTCGAAGAGACCCAGTACTTC. Residues: CASSEGSVLEETQYF.

The table lists this clonotype with many counts. This chain connects TRBV7-9 to TRBJ1-4; D uncertain. Deletions cut 8 bases from V and 5 bases from J, with 15 bases between. This CDR3 is built from 14 residues. Germline V gene lookup returns CDR1 SEHNR and CDR2 FQNEAQ (reference sequence). CDR3 in amino acids: CASGSGRKNEKLFF. The CDR3 DNA follows: TGTGCCAGCGGGTCCGGGAGGAAAAATGAAAAACTGTTTTTT.

In this sample, this clonotype turned up many times. V gene TRBV5-1 combines with J gene TRBJ2-7, with D possibly TRBD2 on 5 matching bases. The CDR3 is 15 residues long. CDR1 and CDR2 from the germline V gene are SGHRS and YFSETQ. The germline V and J ends were trimmed by 3 bases and 3 bases, with 16 bases remaining between them. For the CDR3, the DNA is TGCGCCAGCAGCTCCCGGGCGGGTGCCCTCTACGAGCAGTACTTC. Translating it yields CASSSRAGALYEQYF.

On this clonotype: This may be a read error, as it is one base from a much larger clone. The chain links TRBV12-3 or TRBV12-4 to TRBJ1-1; D call uncertain. The CDR3 is 14 residues long. V dropped 5 bases and J dropped 6 bases, with 16 bases sitting between them. The CDR3 bases are TGTGCCAGCAGTCCACCTTGGCCAAACGCTGAAGCTTTCTTT. Its translation is CASSPPWPNAEAFF.

The chain employs TRBV14 and TRBJ1-3; D unresolved. This CDR3 contains 12 residues. Germline lookup yields CDR1 SGHDN and CDR2 FVKESK. Trimming shortened V by 5 bases and J by 6 bases, and 8 bases separated the two germline ends. The DNA of the CDR3 is TGTGCCAGCAGCGAGGCCTCAAACACCATATATTTT. It yields the protein CASSEASNTIYF.

The rearrangement uses TRBV19 and TRBJ1-1; D gene unclear. Germline V gives CDR1 LNHDA, CDR2 SQIVND (reference sequence). The V end was cut by 5 bases, the J end by 0 bases, with 7 bases between. This CDR3 region has 13 residues. Here the CDR3 DNA reads TGTGCCAGTAGTTGGGAGCTGAACACTGAAGCTTTCTTT. Translating it yields CASSWELNTEAFF.

This clonotype appeared a few times. The V call is TRBV6-5, the J call TRBJ1-3, with a possible D match to TRBD1 (6 bases). The CDR3 is made up of 15 amino acids. The germline CDR1 and CDR2 sequences are MNHEY and SVGAGI. Trimming took 0 bases from V and 2 from J, leaving 8 bases between them. CDR3 protein: CASSYSRDTGNTIYF. The CDR3 DNA sequence: TGTGCCAGCAGTTACTCCCGGGACACTGGAAACACCATATATTTT.

This clonotype was counted at least ten times. The chain employs TRBV28 and TRBJ1-3; D possibly corresponds to TRBD1 (6 bases). Trimming took 5 bases from V and 0 from J, leaving 17 bases between them. The CDR3 covers 17 residues. Germline CDR1 reads MDHEN; CDR2 reads SYDVKM. CDR3 protein: CASSPTDDRSSGNTIYF. The CDR3 nucleotides read TGTGCCAGCAGTCCAACGGATGACAGGAGCTCTGGAAACACCATATATTTT.

Ten or more counts support this clonotype. This chain links TRBV11-2 with TRBJ2-3; TRBD1 is a possible D gene (6 bases). Germline CDR1 is SGHAT and CDR2 is FQNNGV. Trimming pared 4 bases from V and 6 bases from J, leaving 17 bases between. The CDR3 is made up of 15 amino acids. CDR3 loop: CASSSGQNFVDTQYF. As DNA, the CDR3 is TGTGCCAGCAGCTCGGGACAAAACTTTGTGGATACGCAGTATTTT.

The chain has TRBV5-1 and TRBJ2-2; possibly TRBD1 for D (5 bases). The CDR3 is 17 amino acids. Trimming removed 0 bases from V and 5 bases from J, with 17 bases in between. The V gene's germline CDR1 is SGHRS and CDR2 YFSETQ. The CDR3 is CASSLGNSGMRTGELFF. The DNA of the CDR3 is TGCGCCAGCAGCTTGGGGAACTCAGGGATGAGGACCGGGGAGCTGTTTTTT.

This clonotype occurred many times. This chain connects TRBV11-2 to TRBJ2-7; 9 bases align to TRBD1. Trimming cost V 4 bases and J 5 bases; bases outside gene matches: 3. The germline V gene has CDR1 SGHAT and CDR2 FQNNGV. The CDR3 extends over 13 amino acids. CDR3 sequence: CASSWTGAHEQYF. CDR3 nucleotides: TGTGCCAGCAGCTGGACAGGGGCCCACGAGCAGTACTTC.

The sample holds many counts of this clonotype. CDR3 sequence reads: CASSPLAGYNEQFF. As DNA, the CDR3 is TGTGCCAGCAGCCCTCTGGCAGGTTACAATGAGCAGTTCTTC. The V gene is TRBV7-9, the J gene TRBJ2-1; D uncertain. The CDR3 totals 14 residues. V lost 5 bases to trimming and J lost 4 bases, with 12 bases between them. Germline lookup yields CDR1 SEHNR and CDR2 FQNEAQ (reference sequence).

CDR3 residues: CASSQQGNTIYF. DNA of the CDR3: TGTGCCAGCAGCCAACAGGGAAACACCATATATTTT. This chain uses TRBV7-9 with TRBJ1-3; D is undetermined. CDR1 and CDR2 (germline): SEHNR, FQNEAQ (reference sequence). V was clipped by 5 bases and J by 4 bases, with 6 bases between them. The CDR3 sequence is 12 residues long. Combining the CDR3 with reference TRBV7-9 and TRBJ1-3 gives the whole variable domain DTGVSQNPRHKITKRGQNVTFRCDPISEHNRLYWYRQTLGQGPEFLTYFQNEAQLEKSRLLSDRFSAERPKGSFSTLEIQRTEQGDSAMYLCASSQQGNTIYFGEGSWLTVV.

The chain couples TRBV13 to TRBJ2-2; TRBD2 matches at 8 bases. The CDR3 extends over 19 amino acids. The J segment lost 2 bases and the V segment lost 1 base, leaving 12 bases of the junction unmatched. Germline-derived CDR1 and CDR2 are PRHDT and FYEKMQ (reference sequence). In nucleotides, the CDR3 is TGTGCCAGCAGCTTAGTCAGTCCCAGCGGGGGCTCAAACACCGGGGAGCTGTTTTTT. Protein product: CASSLVSPSGGSNTGELFF.

CDR3 sequence: CASSQQIGTNYEQYF. In DNA, the CDR3 is TGTGCCAGCAGCCAACAAATCGGGACTAACTACGAGCAGTACTTC. The chain carries TRBV3-1 and TRBJ2-7, with 7 bases aligning to TRBD2. Germline assignment: CDR1 LGHDT and CDR2 YNNKEL (reference sequence). The V segment lost 2 bases and the J segment 3 bases; nucleotides outside the gene matches: 7. This CDR3 region has 15 residues.

The gene calls are TRBV6-1 and TRBJ2-4; 10 nucleotides line up with TRBD2. CDR1 and CDR2 (germline): MNHNS, SASEGT. V was clipped by 2 bases and J by 0 bases; unmatched bases: 4. This CDR3 contains 17 residues. Here the CDR3 reads CASSEQAGGLAKNIQYF. CDR3 bases: TGTGCCAGCAGTGAACAAGCGGGGGGGCTAGCCAAAAACATTCAGTACTTC.

This clonotype was seen more than once but under ten times. The chain recombines TRBV11-2 with TRBJ2-7, with 7 bases identical to TRBD1. Germline V CDR1 and CDR2: SGHAT, FQNNGV. The CDR3 loop spans 16 amino acids. V lost 3 bases to trimming and J lost 1 base; unmatched junction nucleotides: 9. The CDR3 DNA sequence: TGTGCCAGCAGCTTGTTGGGACAGAAATCTTCCTACGAGCAGTACTTC. It translates to CASSLLGQKSSYEQYF.

This clonotype has a handful of counts. The CDR3 DNA follows: TGTGCCAGCATCCTGGGGGGGCGGACCACTGAAGCTTTCTTT. Translating it yields CASILGGRTTEAFF. The chain has TRBV19 and TRBJ1-1; maybe TRBD1 (6 bases). V was trimmed by 9 bases and J by 4 bases, leaving 18 bases between them. This CDR3 contains 14 residues. Germline V gives CDR1 LNHDA, CDR2 SQIVND (reference sequence). The complete variable domain, with remaining parts taken from reference TRBV19 and TRBJ1-1, reads DGGITQSPKYLFRKEGQNVTLSCEQNLNHDAMYWYRQDPGQGLRLIYYSQIVNDFQKGDIAEGYSVSREKKESFPLTVTSAQKNPTAFYLCASILGGRTTEAFFGQGTRLTVV.

The chain links TRBV11-1 to TRBJ1-4; D not resolved. Trimming stripped 5 bases from V and 11 bases from J, with 18 bases between. In germline, CDR1 is SGHAT, CDR2 FQDESV (reference sequence). The CDR3 is 14 amino acids. As DNA, the CDR3 is TGTGCCAGCAGCCGCCCAGAGGGAGATGGGAAACTGTTTTTT. The encoded protein is CASSRPEGDGKLFF.